These T cell receptor beta chains were read from a single sample in a study of cytomegalovirus exposure and HLA in healthy donors. Sequencing used immunoSEQ multiplex PCR; TCRdb keeps in-frame clones, though not all of them. The sample contains 78,000 or so clones, about 81% of which appear only once. The sample was PBMCs. The receptors derive from a woman aged 45 to 65 in good health and CMV-seronegative. CDR3s leave out the opening cysteine and the closing phenylalanine or tryptophan. The D gene is left open where the match is weak.

TRBV5-1	.	TRBJ2-7	ASSLVQGGSYEQY
TRBV18	.	TRBJ1-2	ASSPGREPHGYT
TRBV29-1	.	TRBJ2-5	SVEAFTSKETQY
TRBV6-1	.	TRBJ1-2	ASSEMSGGAGVNYGYT
TRBV10-3	.	TRBJ2-3	AIRTHGGTDTQY
TRBV7-9	.	TRBJ1-4	ASSPNEKLF
TRBV2	TRBD1	TRBJ2-1	ASSETGPYNEQF
TRBV9	TRBD1	TRBJ2-3	ASNPGTGGGDTQY
TRBV29-1	TRBD2	TRBJ2-3	SVAGLAGVTTDTQY
TRBV15	TRBD2	TRBJ2-3	ATSRDRLAESTDTQY